This T cell receptor beta chain was recorded in a study of early T cells in non-severe SARS-CoV-2 infection. The overall study: Unsorted whole-blood RNA was sequenced in bulk, leaving chains unpaired. Points from the study as a whole: Anti-spike CD8 specificities were favored by VDJdb matching, whose results missed private and CD4 specificities.

Individual cDNA molecules each received unique molecular identifiers attached to them. TCRdb called the 5' RACE reads again in MiXCR, with one record for every CDR3 protein. The sample carries tens of thousands of distinct CDR3 sequences, more than 8.5% recorded once. The CDR3 runs 13 residues. The germline V gene encodes CDR1 MNHEY and CDR2 SMNVEV (reference sequence). With 3 bases removed from V and 3 bases from J, the gap between germline ends came to 8 bases. In its sample, this clonotype was seen many times. The antigen is unknown. The source of this sequence is an adult who was a healthcare worker with PCR-confirmed SARS-CoV-2 infection or an uninfected control (not recorded which). The sample in question was whole blood, obtained at baseline. This sequence joins TRBV27 and TRBJ1-1; a possible D gene is TRBD1 (6 bases). The CDR3 here is CASSLGAHTEAFF. The DNA for the CDR3 is TGTGCCAGCAGTTTGGGGGCCCACACTGAAGCTTTCTTT.